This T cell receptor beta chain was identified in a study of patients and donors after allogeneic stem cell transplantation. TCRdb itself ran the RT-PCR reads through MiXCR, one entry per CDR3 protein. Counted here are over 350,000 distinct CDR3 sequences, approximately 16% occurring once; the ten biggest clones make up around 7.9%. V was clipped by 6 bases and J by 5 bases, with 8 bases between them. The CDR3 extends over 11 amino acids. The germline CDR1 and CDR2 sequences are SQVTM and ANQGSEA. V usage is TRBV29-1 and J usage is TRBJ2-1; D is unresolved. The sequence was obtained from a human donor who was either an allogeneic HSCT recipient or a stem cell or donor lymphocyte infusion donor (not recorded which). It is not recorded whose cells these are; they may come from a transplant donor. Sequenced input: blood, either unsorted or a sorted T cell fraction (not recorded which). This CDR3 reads CSVSPNNEQFF. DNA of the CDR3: TGCAGCGTCTCCCCCAACAATGAGCAGTTCTTC.